Sequencing of this TCR beta chain was carried out in a study of blood T cell repertoires in COVID-19 (dated by TCRdb to the early 2020s). Describing the broader study: Collaborator samples came from the United States, Italy and Spain and covered acute and convalescent phases of COVID-19. A freely available public database, intended as a resource for researchers studying the immune response to SARS-CoV-2, is where the repertoires were released. The samples were drawn from two sources: the first 160 participants of the ongoing ImmuneRACE study, and 1,200 or so subjects contributed by 6 global collaborators. Subjects who had been exposed to COVID-19, were actively infected with it, or had recovered from it provided the deeply sampled blood TCRbeta repertoires that made up the dataset. The sample metadata nearly always contained a de-identified subject ID, COVID-19 status, age in years and sex. Where available, HLA class I and class II types were taken from metadata supplied by the sample provider and were not determined by assay-based typing. The prospective study material was composed of cDNA or gDNA derived from T cells, B-cell-depleted T cells, or PBMCs.

TCRbeta CDR3 regions were amplified from genomic DNA by means of the immunoSEQ Assay, a bias-controlled multiplex PCR. As for how the authors treated the data: Within the assay, amplification of reference gene primers was used to estimate how many nucleated cells each sample contained. To quantify the absolute abundance of each unique TCRbeta CDR3 rearrangement, sequence reads were collapsed and filtered. For each sample, productive Simpson clonality was calculated by taking the square root of Simpson's diversity index across productive rearrangements. Imported from immuneACCESS, the table was reduced by TCRdb to in-frame sequences with V and J called. These copies leave out some clones; in studies compared against another copy, an unresolved V gene accounts for under half, and the cause of the remainder is not known. V, J and clone size are taken as reported in that table, and D and trimming were inferred from the DNA itself. The sample yields roughly 260,000 clones; roughly four fifths were counted once. The top ten hold less than 4% of the sample.

About this clone: The antigen this receptor binds is unknown. No quality values exist for individual bases; no much larger clone is one base distant.

What the study reported, not specific to this receptor: Clinical and demographic metadata were provided uncurated, with the amount varying by source and participant.

Enrolling through a virtual design, the prospective study's participants ranged in age from roughly 18 to 95 years and lived across about two dozen United States geographic areas. In the prospective study, cohorts were assigned on the basis of participant-reported clinical history obtained from a screening survey and a study questionnaire. Exposed participants had been in contact, within 2 weeks of entering the study, with a person who had a PCR-confirmed or clinician-diagnosed case of COVID-19. Each participant in the prospective study had whole blood, serum and a nasopharyngeal or oropharyngeal swab collected by mobile phlebotomists. Participants in the prospective study had the option to provide additional blood draws and questionnaires over a 2-month period. Prospective study blood samples were shipped either frozen or at room temperature before DNA extraction. CDR1 SGHRS and CDR2 YFSETQ are derived from the germline V gene. Ends trimmed: V by 3 bases, J by 3 bases; bases unmatched to a gene: 1. The cysteine opens and the phenylalanine closes a CDR3 of 15 amino acids. Only the CDR3 region is kept as DNA, spanning 45 bases read in frame from base 1.

The receptor comes from a middle-aged woman who had been exposed to COVID-19. The source material was PBMCs or T cells enriched from blood (not recorded which). This sequence uses TRBV5-1 and TRBJ2-1; 12 bases in the junction line up with TRBD2. CDR3 reads: CASSSGLAGYNEQFF. In nucleotide form, the sequence is TGCGCCAGCAGCTCGGGACTAGCGGGCTACAATGAGCAGTTCTTC. Outside the CDR3, residues come from the reference TRBV5-1 and TRBJ2-1 proteins, so the full variable domain is: KAGVTQTPRYLIKTRGQQVTLSCSPISGHRSVSWYQQTPGQGLQFLFEYFSETQRNKGNFPGRFSGRQFSNSRSEMNVSTLELGDSALYLCASSSGLAGYNEQFFGPGTRLTVL.